The sequence of this T cell receptor (beta chain) was determined in a study of CD8 T cells in Susac syndrome. Random hexamers served to reverse transcribe roughly 0.5 to 1 ug RNA. A multiplex approach, immunoSEQ multiplex PCR, amplified TCR beta CDR3 across 54 Vbeta and 13 Jbeta. MiXCR was run by TCRdb on the immunoSEQ multiplex PCR reads, yielding one entry per CDR3 protein. Found here are 150,000 to 200,000 distinct CDR3 sequences, approximately 94% of them singletons; the top ten hold about 0.086%. Germline V CDR1 and CDR2: SEHNR, FQNEAQ (reference sequence). This CDR3 has 12 residues. V lost 3 bases to trimming and J lost 4 bases, with 6 bases between them.

This clonotype originated in a human donor with multiple sclerosis. Specimen: CD4+ T cells from PBMCs. The chain joins TRBV7-9 to TRBJ1-1; D gene ambiguous. CDR3 sequence: CASSLHPTEAFF. CDR3 DNA sequence: TGTGCCAGCAGCTTGCATCCCACTGAAGCTTTCTTT. The complete variable domain, with remaining parts taken from reference TRBV7-9 and TRBJ1-1, reads DTGVSQNPRHKITKRGQNVTFRCDPISEHNRLYWYRQTLGQGPEFLTYFQNEAQLEKSRLLSDRFSAERPKGSFSTLEIQRTEQGDSAMYLCASSLHPTEAFFGQGTRLTVV.